The 15 T cell receptor beta chains below come from one sample, sequenced in a study of shared clonotypes between healthy human individuals. Repertoires were generated with immunoSEQ multiplex PCR, while TCRdb's copy carries only in-frame clones and drops some. The sample yields 2.3 million or so clones, more than 85% seen once. Sample: naive CD4+ T cells from PBMCs. Subset in this sample: CD45RA+ positively selected. These receptor sequences come from a man in his late teens or twenties in good health. Some clones in this sample may be carry-over from other donors' samples.

The V gene is TRBV7-8, the J gene TRBJ1-1; perhaps TRBD1 as D (5 bases). This CDR3 spans 15 amino acids. Germline CDR1 and CDR2: SGHVS and FQNEAQ. Trimming pared 3 bases from V and 2 bases from J, leaving 13 bases between. CDR3: CASSFDHDSNTEAFF. CDR3 bases: TGTGCCAGCAGCTTCGACCATGACAGCAACACTGAAGCTTTCTTT.

The chain is built from TRBV6-5 and TRBJ2-2; 10 nucleotides match TRBD1. CDR1 and CDR2 (germline): MNHEY, SVGAGI. V gave up 6 bases and J gave up 5 bases; unmatched junction bases: 0. The CDR3 totals 13 residues. In DNA form, the CDR3 reads TGTGCCAGCAGGGACAGGGGGACCGGGGAGCTGTTTTTT. It codes for CASRDRGTGELFF.

This clone was recorded once. The V gene is TRBV5-1, the J gene TRBJ2-7; 12 bases align to TRBD1. This CDR3 is 15 amino acids long. V was clipped by 2 bases and J by 2 bases; unmatched bases: 2. The germline V gene encodes CDR1 SGHRS and CDR2 YFSETQ. CDR3 protein: CASSFRDRGPYEQYF. The CDR3 DNA follows: TGCGCCAGCAGCTTTAGGGACAGGGGGCCCTACGAGCAGTACTTC.

CDR3 in DNA: TGTGCCAGCAGCCACGAGACAGGGACCGGTGAGCAGTTCTTC. This sequence encodes CASSHETGTGEQFF. This sequence joins TRBV7-9 and TRBJ2-1, with TRBD1 matching over 7 bases. Unmatched junction bases numbered 10, after V lost 5 bases and J lost 9 bases. This CDR3 region has 14 residues. In germline, CDR1 is SEHNR, CDR2 FQNEAQ (reference sequence).

This rearrangement joins TRBV28 to TRBJ2-2, with 10 bases that match TRBD2. V lost 5 bases and J lost 7; bases outside the gene matches: 7. From germline, CDR1 is MDHEN and CDR2 SYDVKM. The CDR3 has 15 residues. For the CDR3, the DNA is TGTGCCAGCAGTCTACTAGCGGGAAAAATCGGGGAGCTGTTTTTT. It specifies CASSLLAGKIGELFF.

In DNA, the CDR3 is TGTGCCAGCAGTCCTGACTGGTTTGAAGCTTTCTTT. As protein: CASSPDWFEAFF. The genes are TRBV28 and TRBJ1-1; D is unclear. Germline V gene sequence: CDR1 MDHEN, CDR2 SYDVKM. The CDR3 contains 12 residues. V lost 5 bases to trimming and J lost 7 bases, with 11 bases between them.

The chain is built from TRBV11-3 and TRBJ2-1, with unresolved D. The CDR3 loop spans 12 amino acids. Germline V gene data show CDR1 as SGHNT and CDR2 as YENEEA. Trimming took off 5 bases at V and 2 bases at J, with 4 bases between the two ends. The CDR3 DNA reads TGTGCCAGCAGCACTACCTACAATGAGCAGTTCTTC. Its translation is CASSTTYNEQFF. The full variable domain, completed using reference TRBV11-3 and TRBJ2-1, is EAGVVQSPRYKIIEKKQPVAFWCNPISGHNTLYWYLQNLGQGPELLIRYENEEAVDDSQLPKDRFSAERLKGVDSTLKIQPAELGDSAVYLCASSTTYNEQFFGPGTRLTVL.

The genes are TRBV7-3 and TRBJ2-2; TRBD1 matches at 7 bases. This CDR3 spans 15 amino acids. Germline V gene lookup returns CDR1 SGHTA and CDR2 FQGTGA. Losses at the gene ends were 4 bases for V and 5 bases for J; bases not matched to a gene: 7. In DNA, the CDR3 is TGTGCCAGCAGCTCAAACCGACAGGGTACCGGGGAGCTGTTTTTT. Translating gives CASSSNRQGTGELFF.

The gene calls are TRBV28 and TRBJ1-1, with TRBD1 as a possible D gene (5 bases). Germline loops: CDR1 MDHEN, CDR2 SYDVKM. The CDR3 runs 16 residues. V lost 5 bases and J 2 bases, leaving 18 bases between the germline ends. The CDR3 DNA reads as TGTGCCAGCAGTCCCCTTCTCGGGACGGCCAACACTGAAGCTTTCTTT. It is translated as CASSPLLGTANTEAFF.

The J gene is TRBJ2-5, the V gene TRBV5-4; no clear D gene. Germline-derived CDR1 and CDR2 are SGHNT and YYREEE (reference sequence). Deletions cut 0 bases from V and 0 bases from J, with 6 bases between. The CDR3 totals 14 residues. In DNA form, the CDR3 reads TGTGCCAGCAGCTTGGCGAGGTACCAAGAGACCCAGTACTTC. Translation gives CASSLARYQETQYF.

The genes are TRBV4-1 and TRBJ1-2; 7 bases match TRBD1. Trimming took 4 bases from V and 2 from J; bases not matched to a gene: 10. The V gene's germline CDR1 is MGHRA and CDR2 YSYEKL. This CDR3 is 16 amino acids long. The CDR3 coding sequence is TGCGCCAGCAGCCCGGGACAGCAGAGATCCAACTATGGCTACACCTTC. Protein: CASSPGQQRSNYGYTF.

This chain connects TRBV28 to TRBJ1-5; 7 positions agree with TRBD1. Germline lookup yields CDR1 MDHEN and CDR2 SYDVKM. This CDR3 contains 14 residues. The V segment lost 7 bases and the J segment 11 bases; nucleotides outside the gene matches: 14. The chain's CDR3 is CASTPAGGSRTQHF. Written as DNA, the CDR3 is TGTGCCAGCACTCCGGCAGGGGGATCACGAACCCAGCATTTT.

J is TRBJ2-7 and V is TRBV4-2, with 7 bases aligning to TRBD1. The CDR3 runs 18 residues. Trimming took 4 bases from V and 3 from J; bases not matched to a gene: 18. CDR1 and CDR2 (germline): LGHNA, YNFKEQ. The CDR3 spells CASSRDSVNPTTFYEQYF. The CDR3 DNA reads TGTGCCAGCAGCCGGGACAGCGTAAACCCAACGACGTTCTACGAGCAGTACTTC.

In this sample, this clone turned up once. The genes are TRBV2 and TRBJ1-2, with a tentative D call TRBD1 (5 bases). This CDR3 has 11 amino acids. In germline, CDR1 is SNHLY, CDR2 FYNNEI. V lost 8 bases and J lost 4, with 8 bases in between. The CDR3 loop is CASVQGYGYTF. In DNA, the CDR3 is TGTGCCAGCGTCCAGGGCTATGGCTACACCTTC.

The V gene is TRBV13, the J gene TRBJ2-3; D unclear. V shed 1 base and J shed 1 base, with 6 bases lying between them. Germline V gene lookup returns CDR1 PRHDT and CDR2 FYEKMQ (reference sequence). The CDR3 runs 14 residues. The CDR3 sequence: CASSLAPGTDTQYF. As DNA, the CDR3 is TGTGCCAGCAGCTTAGCACCGGGCACAGATACGCAGTATTTT.